Listed below are T cell receptor beta chains from one sample, sequenced in a study of blood T cell repertoires in COVID-19. Measured with immunoSEQ multiplex PCR; TCRdb has only the in-frame clones, and not every one. The sample has 86,000 or so clones, approximately 80% seen once. The sequencing input was peripheral blood. These receptor sequences come from an older man with acute or convalescent COVID-19. Each CDR3 is given with its conserved first and last residue. Each record gives: clone size, J gene, D gene, CDR3 length, V gene, CDR3 protein, CDR3 DNA. D genes are given only for firm matches. A row's size may be missing; if present it is once, few, many or a size class.

size: few; J: TRBJ1-5; D: NA; length: 13; V: TRBV19; CDR3: CASSKQGKQPQHF; DNA: TGTGCCAGTAGTAAACAGGGTAAACAGCCCCAGCATTTT
size: NA; J: TRBJ2-5; D: NA; length: 13; V: TRBV18; CDR3: CASSPGQQETQYF; DNA: TGTGCCAGCTCACCTGGGCAACAAGAGACCCAGTACTTC
size: NA; J: TRBJ1-6; D: NA; length: 15; V: TRBV9; CDR3: CASSVAGAGGSPLHF; DNA: TGTGCCAGCAGCGTAGCTGGGGCTGGGGGCTCACCCCTCCACTTT
size: NA; J: TRBJ1-6; D: NA; length: 14; V: TRBV3-1/TRBV3-2; CDR3: CASSPGRGNSPLHF; DNA: TGTGCCAGCAGCCCCGGACGGGGGAATTCACCCCTCCACTTT
size: NA; J: TRBJ1-3; D: TRBD1; length: 17; V: TRBV19; CDR3: CASSNPGQANSGNTIYF; DNA: TGTGCCAGTAGTAACCCGGGACAGGCCAATTCTGGAAACACCATATATTTT
size: NA; J: TRBJ1-3; D: NA; length: 15; V: TRBV5-4; CDR3: CASSLTGSSGNTIYF; DNA: TGTGCCAGCAGCTTAACAGGGAGCTCTGGAAACACCATATATTTT
size: NA; J: TRBJ2-2; D: TRBD2; length: 14; V: TRBV11-2; CDR3: CASSPTTSGGELFF; DNA: TGTGCCAGCAGCCCCACGACTAGCGGGGGGGAGCTGTTTTTT
size: once; J: TRBJ2-1; D: TRBD2; length: 15; V: TRBV28; CDR3: CASSEASGGAGEQFF; DNA: TGTGCCAGCAGTGAAGCTAGCGGGGGGGCGGGTGAGCAGTTCTTC
size: NA; J: TRBJ2-2; D: NA; length: 15; V: TRBV5-1; CDR3: CASSAWDTNTGELFF; DNA: TGCGCCAGCAGCGCATGGGACACCAACACCGGGGAGCTGTTTTTT
size: NA; J: TRBJ2-3; D: NA; length: 14; V: TRBV6-4; CDR3: CASRRDLSTDTQYF; DNA: TGTGCCAGCAGGCGGGACTTAAGCACAGATACGCAGTATTTT
size: NA; J: TRBJ1-2; D: TRBD1; length: 15; V: TRBV6-1; CDR3: CASSESGAGGYGYTF; DNA: TGTGCCAGCAGTGAATCTGGGGCAGGGGGGTATGGCTACACCTTC
size: NA; J: TRBJ2-5; D: NA; length: 15; V: TRBV18; CDR3: CASSPLRSQQETQYF; DNA: TGTGCCAGCTCACCACTCCGGTCACAGCAAGAGACCCAGTACTTC
size: NA; J: TRBJ1-2; D: TRBD1; length: 13; V: TRBV10-3; CDR3: CAINIQGAGGYTF; DNA: TGTGCCATCAACATACAGGGGGCTGGTGGCTACACCTTC
size: few; J: TRBJ1-6; D: NA; length: 15; V: TRBV5-6; CDR3: CASSSPAVDNSPLHF; DNA: TGTGCCAGCAGCTCCCCGGCGGTGGATAATTCACCCCTCCACTTT
size: NA; J: TRBJ2-2; D: NA; length: 16; V: TRBV2; CDR3: CASSGARGLNTGELFF; DNA: TGTGCCAGCAGTGGAGCGCGGGGGCTCAACACCGGGGAGCTGTTTTTT
size: once; J: TRBJ1-2; D: NA; length: 10; V: TRBV28; CDR3: CASSSRGYTF; DNA: TGTGCCAGCAGTTCCAGGGGCTACACCTTC
size: NA; J: TRBJ2-6; D: TRBD2; length: 18; V: TRBV19; CDR3: CASSTPGGFLSGANVLTF; DNA: TGTGCCAGTAGTACCCCCGGGGGGTTTCTCTCTGGGGCCAACGTCCTGACTTTC
size: NA; J: TRBJ2-1; D: TRBD1; length: 17; V: TRBV6-2/TRBV6-3; CDR3: CASSYPRGGGNYNEQFF; DNA: TGTGCCAGCAGTTACCCCAGAGGGGGCGGAAACTACAATGAGCAGTTCTTC
size: NA; J: TRBJ1-2; D: NA; length: 12; V: TRBV10-3; CDR3: CAITAGREGYTF; DNA: TGTGCCATCACTGCCGGTCGTGAAGGCTACACCTTC
size: few; J: TRBJ2-7; D: NA; length: 13; V: TRBV5-6; CDR3: CASSLQGAYEQYF; DNA: TGTGCCAGCAGCTTGCAAGGGGCCTACGAGCAGTACTTC
size: once; J: TRBJ2-3; D: NA; length: 11; V: TRBV20-1; CDR3: CSARVANTQYF; DNA: TGCAGTGCTAGAGTGGCAAATACGCAGTATTTT
size: NA; J: TRBJ1-1; D: NA; length: 15; V: TRBV28; CDR3: CASSLYQARNTEAFF; DNA: TGTGCCAGCAGTTTATACCAGGCCCGGAACACTGAAGCTTTCTTT
size: NA; J: TRBJ2-2; D: TRBD2; length: 14; V: TRBV15; CDR3: CAAGETANTGELFF; DNA: TGTGCCGCGGGGGAGACAGCGAACACCGGGGAGCTGTTTTTT
size: NA; J: TRBJ2-2; D: NA; length: 18; V: TRBV5-1; CDR3: CASSLNNMVRGNTGELFF; DNA: TGCGCCAGCAGCTTGAATAATATGGTGCGGGGGAACACCGGGGAGCTGTTTTTT
size: NA; J: TRBJ1-5; D: NA; length: 13; V: TRBV19; CDR3: CASSSSRAQPQHF; DNA: TGTGCCAGTAGTAGTTCCCGAGCTCAGCCCCAGCATTTT
size: NA; J: TRBJ2-2; D: TRBD2; length: 16; V: TRBV2; CDR3: CASRLLAGGSDGELFF; DNA: TGTGCCAGCAGGTTACTAGCGGGGGGGAGCGACGGGGAGCTGTTTTTT
size: NA; J: TRBJ2-2; D: NA; length: 13; V: TRBV5-4; CDR3: CASSSKSAGELFF; DNA: TGTGCCAGCAGCTCTAAGTCGGCCGGGGAGCTGTTTTTT
size: NA; J: TRBJ2-1; D: NA; length: 13; V: TRBV3-1/TRBV3-2; CDR3: CASSQTGGGEQFF; DNA: TGTGCCAGCAGCCAAACAGGGGGGGGTGAGCAGTTCTTC
size: NA; J: TRBJ2-7; D: TRBD1; length: 14; V: TRBV19; CDR3: CASSIGTGDYEQYF; DNA: TGTGCCAGTAGTATCGGGACAGGGGATTACGAGCAGTACTTC
size: NA; J: TRBJ2-1; D: NA; length: 16; V: TRBV5-6; CDR3: CASSLARGRSYNEQFF; DNA: TGTGCCAGCAGCTTGGCGCGGGGTCGCTCCTACAATGAGCAGTTCTTC
size: many; J: TRBJ1-2; D: TRBD1; length: 15; V: TRBV6-1; CDR3: CASSEWTGGGYGYTF; DNA: TGTGCCAGCAGTGAATGGACAGGGGGAGGCTATGGCTACACCTTC
size: NA; J: TRBJ2-5; D: NA; length: 12; V: TRBV27; CDR3: CASSRRVETQYF; DNA: TGTGCCAGCAGTAGGAGGGTGGAGACCCAGTACTTC
size: NA; J: TRBJ2-3; D: TRBD2; length: 12; V: TRBV12-3/TRBV12-4; CDR3: CASSLGGGTQYF; DNA: TGTGCCAGCAGTTTAGGCGGGGGTACGCAGTATTTT
size: NA; J: TRBJ1-5; D: NA; length: 13; V: TRBV10-3; CDR3: CAISGSGNQPQHF; DNA: TGTGCCATCAGTGGGAGTGGCAATCAGCCCCAGCATTTT
size: NA; J: TRBJ1-1; D: TRBD1; length: 14; V: TRBV28; CDR3: CASSVRGHDAEAFF; DNA: TGTGCCAGCAGTGTTAGGGGGCATGACGCTGAAGCTTTCTTT
size: NA; J: TRBJ2-4; D: TRBD1; length: 13; V: TRBV11-2; CDR3: CASSRRQGNIQYF; DNA: TGTGCCAGCAGCCGTCGACAGGGTAACATTCAGTACTTC
size: NA; J: TRBJ1-1; D: NA; length: 12; V: TRBV18; CDR3: CASSPQGGEAFF; DNA: TGTGCCAGCTCACCTCAAGGGGGAGAAGCTTTCTTT
size: NA; J: TRBJ2-1; D: TRBD1; length: 15; V: TRBV7-6; CDR3: CASSLRQGAYNEQFF; DNA: TGTGCCAGCAGCCTCCGACAGGGTGCCTACAATGAGCAGTTCTTC
size: NA; J: TRBJ1-1; D: NA; length: 19; V: TRBV18; CDR3: CASSPMGGLSSAGNTEAFF; DNA: TGTGCCAGCTCACCAATGGGAGGTTTATCTTCTGCTGGGAACACTGAAGCTTTCTTT
size: NA; J: TRBJ1-1; D: NA; length: 13; V: TRBV28; CDR3: CASSSTGRTEAFF; DNA: TGTGCCAGCAGTTCCACAGGGAGAACTGAAGCTTTCTTT
size: NA; J: TRBJ1-2; D: NA; length: 14; V: TRBV5-1; CDR3: CASSLVPGNYGYTF; DNA: TGCGCCAGCAGCTTGGTCCCGGGGAACTATGGCTACACCTTC
size: NA; J: TRBJ2-1; D: NA; length: 15; V: TRBV5-4; CDR3: CASSLAQGPYNEQFF; DNA: TGTGCCAGCAGCTTGGCACAGGGCCCCTACAATGAGCAGTTCTTC
size: NA; J: TRBJ2-1; D: TRBD2; length: 15; V: TRBV6-5; CDR3: CASSKPGLGRNEQFF; DNA: TGTGCCAGCAGCAAACCGGGACTAGGACGGAATGAGCAGTTCTTC
size: NA; J: TRBJ2-1; D: NA; length: 16; V: TRBV5-1; CDR3: CASSLPSLSSYNEQFF; DNA: TGCGCCAGCAGCTTGCCTAGCCTAAGCTCCTACAATGAGCAGTTCTTC
size: NA; J: TRBJ2-6; D: NA; length: 15; V: TRBV6-6; CDR3: CASRADSSGANVLTF; DNA: TGTGCCAGCAGAGCCGACAGTTCTGGGGCCAACGTCCTGACTTTC
size: NA; J: TRBJ2-1; D: NA; length: 15; V: TRBV7-9; CDR3: CASSAGRRSYNEQFF; DNA: TGTGCCAGCAGCGCGGGACGGCGCTCCTACAATGAGCAGTTCTTC
size: NA; J: TRBJ2-5; D: TRBD1; length: 13; V: TRBV12-3/TRBV12-4; CDR3: CASSPGQAETQYF; DNA: TGTGCCAGCAGCCCGGGACAGGCGGAGACCCAGTACTTC
size: NA; J: TRBJ1-3; D: NA; length: 16; V: TRBV11-2; CDR3: CASSLYSDTSGNTIYF; DNA: TGTGCCAGCAGCTTATATTCGGACACCTCTGGAAACACCATATATTTT
size: NA; J: TRBJ1-1; D: TRBD1; length: 17; V: TRBV18; CDR3: CASSSPSRGRFNTEAFF; DNA: TGTGCCAGCTCATCCCCGTCCAGGGGGAGGTTTAACACTGAAGCTTTCTTT
size: NA; J: TRBJ2-2; D: NA; length: 15; V: TRBV2; CDR3: CASSSSPGGRGELFF; DNA: TGTGCCAGCAGTTCCTCCCCTGGGGGCAGGGGGGAGCTGTTTTTT
size: NA; J: TRBJ1-1; D: NA; length: 12; V: TRBV28; CDR3: CASSLQAREAFF; DNA: TGTGCCAGCAGTTTACAGGCTCGTGAAGCTTTCTTT
size: NA; J: TRBJ2-3; D: TRBD1; length: 17; V: TRBV28; CDR3: CASSSHRQGVFTDTQYF; DNA: TGTGCCAGCAGTTCCCATCGACAGGGGGTTTTTACAGATACGCAGTATTTT
size: many; J: TRBJ1-4; D: NA; length: 16; V: TRBV28; CDR3: CASSLIKGLTNEKLFF; DNA: TGTGCCAGCAGTTTAATAAAGGGGCTAACTAATGAAAAACTGTTTTTT
size: NA; J: TRBJ1-4; D: NA; length: 15; V: TRBV6-5; CDR3: CASSHPGLSGEKLFF; DNA: TGTGCCAGCAGTCACCCGGGATTAAGTGGTGAAAAACTGTTTTTT
size: NA; J: TRBJ2-7; D: TRBD1; length: 12; V: TRBV10-1; CDR3: CASSGTGSEQYF; DNA: TGCGCCAGCAGTGGGACAGGGTCCGAGCAGTACTTC
size: NA; J: TRBJ1-6; D: NA; length: 15; V: TRBV5-1; CDR3: CASSLGQGRGSPLHF; DNA: TGCGCCAGCAGCTTAGGGCAGGGGAGGGGTTCACCCCTCCACTTT
size: NA; J: TRBJ1-2; D: NA; length: 13; V: TRBV12-3/TRBV12-4; CDR3: CASSLGPGDGYTF; DNA: TGTGCCAGCAGTTTAGGTCCCGGAGATGGCTACACCTTC
size: NA; J: TRBJ1-2; D: NA; length: 16; V: TRBV12-5; CDR3: CASALTGGRGAYGYTF; DNA: TGTGCTAGTGCCCTAACAGGTGGCAGGGGCGCCTATGGCTACACCTTC
size: NA; J: TRBJ2-1; D: TRBD2; length: 13; V: TRBV7-3; CDR3: CASGLAGRNEQFF; DNA: TGTGCCAGCGGGCTAGCGGGGAGAAATGAGCAGTTCTTC